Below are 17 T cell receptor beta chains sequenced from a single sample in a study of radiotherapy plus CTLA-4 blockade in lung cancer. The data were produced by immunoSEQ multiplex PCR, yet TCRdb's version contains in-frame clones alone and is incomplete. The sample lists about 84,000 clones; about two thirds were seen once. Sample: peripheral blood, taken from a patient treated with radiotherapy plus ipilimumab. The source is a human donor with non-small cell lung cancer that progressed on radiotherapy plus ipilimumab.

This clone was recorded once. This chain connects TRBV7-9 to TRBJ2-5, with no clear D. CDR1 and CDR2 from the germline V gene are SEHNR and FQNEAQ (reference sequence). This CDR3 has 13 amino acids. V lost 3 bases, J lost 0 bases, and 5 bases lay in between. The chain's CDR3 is CASSLRDQETQYF. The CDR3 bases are TGTGCCAGCAGCTTGCGCGACCAAGAGACCCAGTACTTC.

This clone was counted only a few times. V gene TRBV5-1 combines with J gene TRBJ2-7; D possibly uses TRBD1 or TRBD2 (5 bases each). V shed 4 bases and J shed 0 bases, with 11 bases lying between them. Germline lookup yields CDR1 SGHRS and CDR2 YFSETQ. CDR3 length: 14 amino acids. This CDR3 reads CASSVGPNSYEQYF. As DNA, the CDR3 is TGCGCCAGCAGCGTGGGACCGAACTCCTACGAGCAGTACTTC.

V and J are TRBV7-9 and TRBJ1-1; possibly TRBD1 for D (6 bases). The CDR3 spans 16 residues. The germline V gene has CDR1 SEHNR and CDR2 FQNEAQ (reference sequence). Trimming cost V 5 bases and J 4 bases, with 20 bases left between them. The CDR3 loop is CASSPRGREFITEAFF. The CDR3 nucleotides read TGTGCCAGCAGCCCCCGGGGGCGGGAGTTTATCACTGAAGCTTTCTTT.

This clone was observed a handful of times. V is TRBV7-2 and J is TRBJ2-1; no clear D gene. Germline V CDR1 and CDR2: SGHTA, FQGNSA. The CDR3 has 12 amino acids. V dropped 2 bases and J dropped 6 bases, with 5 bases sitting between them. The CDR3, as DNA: TGTGCCAGCAGCTTACTGTCCAATGAGCAGTTCTTC. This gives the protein CASSLLSNEQFF.

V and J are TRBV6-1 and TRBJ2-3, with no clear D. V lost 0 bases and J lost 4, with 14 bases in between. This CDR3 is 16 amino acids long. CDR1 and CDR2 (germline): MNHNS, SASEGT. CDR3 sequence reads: CASSEAWLDGADTQYF. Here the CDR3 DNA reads TGTGCCAGCAGTGAAGCGTGGCTCGACGGTGCAGATACGCAGTATTTT.

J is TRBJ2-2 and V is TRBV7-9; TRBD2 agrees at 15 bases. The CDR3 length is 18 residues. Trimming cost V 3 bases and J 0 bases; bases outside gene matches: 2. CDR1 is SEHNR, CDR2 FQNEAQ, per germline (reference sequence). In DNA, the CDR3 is TGTGCCAGCAGCTTGGGACTAGCGGGAGGCGCGAACACCGGGGAGCTGTTTTTT. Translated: CASSLGLAGGANTGELFF.

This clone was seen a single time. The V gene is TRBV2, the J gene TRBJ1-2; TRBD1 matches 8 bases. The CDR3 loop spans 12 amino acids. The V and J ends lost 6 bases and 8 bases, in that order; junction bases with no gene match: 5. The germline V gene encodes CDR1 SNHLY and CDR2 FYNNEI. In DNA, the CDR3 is TGTGCCAGCAGGGCAGGGGGCGGAGGCTACACCTTC. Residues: CASRAGGGGYTF.

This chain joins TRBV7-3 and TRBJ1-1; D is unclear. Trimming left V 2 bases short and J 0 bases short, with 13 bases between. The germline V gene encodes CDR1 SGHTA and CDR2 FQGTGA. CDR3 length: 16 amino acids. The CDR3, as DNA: TGTGCCAGCAGCTTATCTGGTTCGGCAGTGAACACTGAAGCTTTCTTT. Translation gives CASSLSGSAVNTEAFF.

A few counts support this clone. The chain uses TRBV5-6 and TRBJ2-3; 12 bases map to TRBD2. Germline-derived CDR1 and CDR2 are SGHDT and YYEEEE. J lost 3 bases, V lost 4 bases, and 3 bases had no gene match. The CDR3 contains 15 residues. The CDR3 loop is CASSPGTSGTDTQYF. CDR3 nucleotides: TGTGCCAGCAGCCCCGGGACTAGCGGGACAGATACGCAGTATTTT.

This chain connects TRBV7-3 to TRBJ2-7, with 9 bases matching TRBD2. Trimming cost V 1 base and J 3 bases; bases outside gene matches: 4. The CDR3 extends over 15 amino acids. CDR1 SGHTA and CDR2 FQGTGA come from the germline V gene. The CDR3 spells CASSLKASGIYEQYF. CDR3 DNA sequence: TGTGCCAGCAGCTTAAAGGCTAGCGGGATCTACGAGCAGTACTTC.

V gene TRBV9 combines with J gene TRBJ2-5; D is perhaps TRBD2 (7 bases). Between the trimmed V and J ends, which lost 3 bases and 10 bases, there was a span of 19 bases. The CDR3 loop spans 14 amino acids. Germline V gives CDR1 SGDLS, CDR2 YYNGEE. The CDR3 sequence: CASSEGGAPSGQYF. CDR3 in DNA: TGTGCCAGCAGCGAGGGGGGGGCCCCCTCTGGCCAGTACTTC.

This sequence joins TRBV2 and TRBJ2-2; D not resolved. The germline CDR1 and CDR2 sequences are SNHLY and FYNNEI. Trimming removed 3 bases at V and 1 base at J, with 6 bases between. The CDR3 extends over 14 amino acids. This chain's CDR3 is CASSDGRNTGELFF. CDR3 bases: TGTGCCAGCAGTGACGGACGGAACACCGGGGAGCTGTTTTTT. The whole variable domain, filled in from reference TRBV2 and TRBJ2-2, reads EPEVTQTPSHQVTQMGQEVILRCVPISNHLYFYWYRQILGQKVEFLVSFYNNEISEKSEIFDDQFSVERPDGSNFTLKIRSTKLEDSAMYFCASSDGRNTGELFFGEGSRLTVL.

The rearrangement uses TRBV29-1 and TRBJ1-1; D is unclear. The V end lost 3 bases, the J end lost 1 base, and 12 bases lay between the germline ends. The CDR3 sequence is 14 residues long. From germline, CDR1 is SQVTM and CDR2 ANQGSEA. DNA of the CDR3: TGCAGCGTTGAGGCTGGGCTGACGAACACTGAAGCTTTCTTT. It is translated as CSVEAGLTNTEAFF.

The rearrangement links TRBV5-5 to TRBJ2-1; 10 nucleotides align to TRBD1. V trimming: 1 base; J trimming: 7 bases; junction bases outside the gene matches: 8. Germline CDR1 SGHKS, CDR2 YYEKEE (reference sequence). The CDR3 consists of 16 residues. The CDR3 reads CASSLRGQGSFNEQFF. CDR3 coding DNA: TGTGCCAGCAGCTTGCGGGGACAGGGGTCTTTTAATGAGCAGTTCTTC.

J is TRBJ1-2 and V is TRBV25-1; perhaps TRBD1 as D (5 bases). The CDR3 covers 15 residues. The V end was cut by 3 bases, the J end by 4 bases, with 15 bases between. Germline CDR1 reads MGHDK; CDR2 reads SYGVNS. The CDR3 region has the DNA TGTGCCAGCAGTGAGGGGGGGGTTTTCGGCTATGGCTACACCTTC. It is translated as CASSEGGVFGYGYTF.

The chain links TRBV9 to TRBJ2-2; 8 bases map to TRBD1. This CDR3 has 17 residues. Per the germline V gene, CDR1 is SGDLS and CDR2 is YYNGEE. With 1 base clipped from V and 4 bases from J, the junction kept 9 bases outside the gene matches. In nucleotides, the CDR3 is TGTGCCAGCAGCGTAAGTGTAGGACAGGGTGGCACCGGGGAGCTGTTTTTT. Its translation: CASSVSVGQGGTGELFF.

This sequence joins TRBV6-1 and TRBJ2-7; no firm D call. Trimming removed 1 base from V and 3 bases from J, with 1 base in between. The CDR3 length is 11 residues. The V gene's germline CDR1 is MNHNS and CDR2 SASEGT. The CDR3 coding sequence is TGTGCCAGCAGTGAAGACTACGAGCAGTACTTC. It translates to CASSEDYEQYF.